A selection of T cell receptor beta chains follows, all from one sample in a study of response to subunit inactivated influenza vaccine. TCRdb itself ran the RT-PCR reads through MiXCR, one entry per CDR3 protein. Seen here are around 150,000 distinct CDR3 sequences, 11% observed once, and the top ten hold approximately 13%. Here the sequenced sample was non-naive T cells sorted from PBMCs, taken more than 35 days after vaccination. The receptors were gathered from a man over 45 who received an inactivated influenza vaccine. Both conserved end residues are part of each CDR3. The D gene is left open where the match is weak. Only some rows state a clone size, as once, few, many or a class for expanded clones.

V gene	J gene	clone size	D gene	CDR3 DNA	CDR3 protein
TRBV11-1	TRBJ2-1	many	-	TGTGCCAGCAGCTTTCTTCAGGCGAATGAGCAGTTCTTC	CASSFLQANEQFF
TRBV2	TRBJ1-5	-	-	TGTGCCAGCACTTTAAATGTCTATGGCAATCAGCCCCAGCATTTT	CASTLNVYGNQPQHF
TRBV11-2	TRBJ1-5	-	-	TGTGCCAGCAGCTTAGATCCCCTCCAGCCCCAGCATTTT	CASSLDPLQPQHF
TRBV11-2	TRBJ2-1	many	TRBD1	TGTGCCAGCAGCTCGTACATCCGGCGGGACAGGGGAGGCAATGAGCAGTTCTTC	CASSSYIRRDRGGNEQFF
TRBV6-1	TRBJ1-6	-	-	TGTGCCAGCAGTGAACTCCCAGGGGTTAATTCACCCCTCCACTTT	CASSELPGVNSPLHF
TRBV7-8	TRBJ1-2	many	TRBD1	TGTGCCAGCAGCGGCAGGGGGCTGGGAGGCTACACCTTC	CASSGRGLGGYTF
TRBV5-1	TRBJ1-1	many	-	TGCGCCAGCAGCTTGTCCCGGGTAGGTGCCATGAACACTGAAGCTTTCTTT	CASSLSRVGAMNTEAFF
TRBV7-8	TRBJ2-5	few	TRBD1	TGTGCCAGCAGCGCCCGGGCCCCGGGACAGGGAAGAGAGACCCAGTACTTC	CASSARAPGQGRETQYF
TRBV7-9	TRBJ2-5	few	-	TGTGCCAGCAGCTACCTCGGGGACGAGGCGACCCAGTACTTC	CASSYLGDEATQYF
TRBV18	TRBJ1-1	few	-	TGTGCCAGCTCACCACTGGGGGCGCAGACTGAAGCTTTCTTT	CASSPLGAQTEAFF
TRBV21-1	TRBJ2-7	many	-	TGTGCCAGCAGCACCGGGACAGGGAGTATCTACGAGCAGTACTTC	CASSTGTGSIYEQYF
TRBV27	TRBJ1-2	-	-	TGTGCCGGGACTGGAGGGTCAGCTAACTATGGCTACACCTTC	CAGTGGSANYGYTF
TRBV5-1	TRBJ2-1	-	TRBD2	TGCGCCAGCAGGTTAGCGGGGGGGCCGAGTGAGCAGTTCTTC	CASRLAGGPSEQFF
TRBV30	TRBJ2-1	-	-	TGTGCCCGGTCCGGGGGGCCCACTAGAAACCAAGAGACCCAGTTCTTC	CARSGGPTRNQETQFF
TRBV5-1	TRBJ2-1	many	-	TGCGCCAGCAGCTTGGTAGATGAGCAGTTCTTC	CASSLVDEQFF
TRBV12-3/TRBV12-4	TRBJ1-2	few	-	TGTGCCAGCAGTTTAGGGGGACGGCCTAGTGGCTACACCTTC	CASSLGGRPSGYTF
TRBV20-1	TRBJ2-1	many	TRBD1	TGCAGTGCTCCCTCAAAAGGACAGGGAATGGGTCATGGTCAGTTCTTC	CSAPSKGQGMGHGQFF
TRBV4-1	TRBJ1-4	many	TRBD1	TGCGCCAGCAGCCCCCGGGACAGGGGAGGGGAAAAACTGTTTTTT	CASSPRDRGGEKLFF
TRBV14	TRBJ2-2	-	-	TGTGCCAGCAGCCAATGGAATTCGGGCACCGGGGAGCTGTTTTTT	CASSQWNSGTGELFF
TRBV5-8	TRBJ1-1	many	-	TGTGCCAGCAGCTTGGTCACAGGCTTAATGAACACTGAAGCTTTCTTT	CASSLVTGLMNTEAFF